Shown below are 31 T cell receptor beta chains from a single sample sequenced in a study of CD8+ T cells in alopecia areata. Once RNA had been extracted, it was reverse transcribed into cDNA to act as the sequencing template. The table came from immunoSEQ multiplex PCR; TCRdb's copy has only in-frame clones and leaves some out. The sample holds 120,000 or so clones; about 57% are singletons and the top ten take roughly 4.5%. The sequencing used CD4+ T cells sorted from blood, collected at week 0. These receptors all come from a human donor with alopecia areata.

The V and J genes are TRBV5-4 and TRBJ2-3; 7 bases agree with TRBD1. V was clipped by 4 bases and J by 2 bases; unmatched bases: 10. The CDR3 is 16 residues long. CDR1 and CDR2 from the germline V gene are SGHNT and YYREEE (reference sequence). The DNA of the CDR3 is TGTGCCAGCAGCCCGGGGCCGGGACAGTACACAGATACGCAGTATTTT. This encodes CASSPGPGQYTDTQYF.

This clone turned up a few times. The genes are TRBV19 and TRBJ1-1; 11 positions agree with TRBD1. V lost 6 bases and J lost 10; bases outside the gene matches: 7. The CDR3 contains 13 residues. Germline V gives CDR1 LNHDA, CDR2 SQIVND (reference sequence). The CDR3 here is CASSGQGAPPAFF. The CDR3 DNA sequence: TGTGCCAGTAGCGGACAGGGGGCGCCGCCAGCTTTCTTT. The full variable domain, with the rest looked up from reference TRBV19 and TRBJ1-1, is DGGITQSPKYLFRKEGQNVTLSCEQNLNHDAMYWYRQDPGQGLRLIYYSQIVNDFQKGDIAEGYSVSREKKESFPLTVTSAQKNPTAFYLCASSGQGAPPAFFGQGTRLTVV.

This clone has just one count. CDR3 sequence reads: CASSPRTSGVRDTQYF. CDR3 DNA sequence: TGCGCCAGCAGCCCAAGGACTAGCGGGGTTCGAGATACGCAGTATTTT. The chain employs TRBV5-1 and TRBJ2-3; 12 positions match TRBD2. The germline V gene encodes CDR1 SGHRS and CDR2 YFSETQ. V lost 4 bases, J lost 5 bases, and 8 bases stayed unmatched. The CDR3 runs to 16 residues.

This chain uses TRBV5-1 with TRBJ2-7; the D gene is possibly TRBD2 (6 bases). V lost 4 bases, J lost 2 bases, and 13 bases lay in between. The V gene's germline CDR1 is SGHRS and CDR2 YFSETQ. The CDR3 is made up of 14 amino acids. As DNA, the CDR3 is TGCGCCAGCAGCCCGGAGGGGAACACCTACGAGCAGTACTTC. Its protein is CASSPEGNTYEQYF.

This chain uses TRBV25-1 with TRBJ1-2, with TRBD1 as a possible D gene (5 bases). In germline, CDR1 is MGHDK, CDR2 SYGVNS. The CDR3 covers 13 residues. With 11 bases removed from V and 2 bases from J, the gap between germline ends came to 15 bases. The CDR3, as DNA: TGTGCCGCCCAGCGGGGGTCAAACTATGGCTACACCTTC. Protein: CAAQRGSNYGYTF.

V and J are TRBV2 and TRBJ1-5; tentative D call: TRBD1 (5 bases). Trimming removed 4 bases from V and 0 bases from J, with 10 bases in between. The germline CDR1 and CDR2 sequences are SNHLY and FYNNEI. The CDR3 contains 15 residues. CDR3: CASSGTYNSNQPQHF. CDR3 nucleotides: TGTGCCAGCAGTGGGACATATAATAGCAATCAGCCCCAGCATTTT.

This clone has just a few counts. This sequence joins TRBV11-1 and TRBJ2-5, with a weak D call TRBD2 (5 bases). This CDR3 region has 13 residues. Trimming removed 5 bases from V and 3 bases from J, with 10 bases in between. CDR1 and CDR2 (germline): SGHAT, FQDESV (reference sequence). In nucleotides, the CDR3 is TGTGCCAGCAGCCGGGGTGAGAAAGAGACCCAGTACTTC. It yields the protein CASSRGEKETQYF.

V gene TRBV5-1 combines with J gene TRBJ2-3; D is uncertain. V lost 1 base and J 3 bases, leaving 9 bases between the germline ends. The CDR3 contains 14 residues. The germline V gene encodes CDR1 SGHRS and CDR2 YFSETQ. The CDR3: CASSLSARTDTQYF. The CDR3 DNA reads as TGCGCCAGCAGCTTGTCGGCCAGAACAGATACGCAGTATTTT.

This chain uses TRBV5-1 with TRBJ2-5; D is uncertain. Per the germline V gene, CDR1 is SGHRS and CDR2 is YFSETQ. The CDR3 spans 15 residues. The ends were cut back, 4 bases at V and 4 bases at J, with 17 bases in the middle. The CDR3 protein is CASSQAGAPGETQYF. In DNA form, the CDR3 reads TGCGCCAGCAGCCAGGCCGGTGCCCCGGGAGAGACCCAGTACTTC.

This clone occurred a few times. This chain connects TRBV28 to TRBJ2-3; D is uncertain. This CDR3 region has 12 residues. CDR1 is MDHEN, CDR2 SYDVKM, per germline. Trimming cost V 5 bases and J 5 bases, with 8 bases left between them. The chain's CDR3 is CASSEMRDTQYF. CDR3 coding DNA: TGTGCCAGCAGTGAGATGAGAGATACGCAGTATTTT. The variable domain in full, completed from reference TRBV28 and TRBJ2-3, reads DVKVTQSSRYLVKRTGEKVFLECVQDMDHENMFWYRQDPGLGLRLIYFSYDVKMKEKGDIPEGYSVSREKKERFSLILESASTNQTSMYLCASSEMRDTQYFGPGTRLTVL.

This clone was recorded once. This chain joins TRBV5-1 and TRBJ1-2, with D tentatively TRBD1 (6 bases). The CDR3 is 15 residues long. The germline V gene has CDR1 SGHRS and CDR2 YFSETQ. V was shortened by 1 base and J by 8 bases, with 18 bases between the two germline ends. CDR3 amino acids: CASSLPGRPGEGYTF. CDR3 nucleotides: TGCGCCAGCAGCTTGCCGGGCCGGCCAGGGGAGGGCTACACCTTC. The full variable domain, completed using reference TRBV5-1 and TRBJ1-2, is KAGVTQTPRYLIKTRGQQVTLSCSPISGHRSVSWYQQTPGQGLQFLFEYFSETQRNKGNFPGRFSGRQFSNSRSEMNVSTLELGDSALYLCASSLPGRPGEGYTFGSGTRLTVV.

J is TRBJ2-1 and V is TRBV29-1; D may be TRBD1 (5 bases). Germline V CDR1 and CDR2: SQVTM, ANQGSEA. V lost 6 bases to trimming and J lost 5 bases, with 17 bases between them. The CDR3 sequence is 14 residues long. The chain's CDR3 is CSVAQVALNNEQFF. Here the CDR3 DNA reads TGCAGCGTGGCACAGGTTGCCTTAAACAATGAGCAGTTCTTC.

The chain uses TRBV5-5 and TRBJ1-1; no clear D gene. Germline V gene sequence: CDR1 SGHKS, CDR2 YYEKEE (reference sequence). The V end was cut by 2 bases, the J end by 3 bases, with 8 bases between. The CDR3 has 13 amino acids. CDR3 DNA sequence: TGTGCCAGCAGCTTTTCGACGGACACTGAAGCTTTCTTT. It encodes CASSFSTDTEAFF.

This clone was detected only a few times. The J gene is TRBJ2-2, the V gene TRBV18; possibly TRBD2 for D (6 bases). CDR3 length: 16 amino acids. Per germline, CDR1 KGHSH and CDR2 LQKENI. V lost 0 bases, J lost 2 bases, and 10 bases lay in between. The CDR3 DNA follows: TGTGCCAGCTCACCACCGAGTAGCGGTAACACCGGGGAGCTGTTTTTT. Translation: CASSPPSSGNTGELFF.

CDR3 nucleotides: TGTGCCAGCAGCCTCCCGTCGTTGGGGTATTCACCCCTCCACTTT. Translation gives CASSLPSLGYSPLHF. The genes are TRBV7-2 and TRBJ1-6; D remains ambiguous. This CDR3 has 15 amino acids. The V and J ends lost 5 bases and 8 bases respectively, with 16 bases between them. CDR1 and CDR2 from the germline V gene are SGHTA and FQGNSA.

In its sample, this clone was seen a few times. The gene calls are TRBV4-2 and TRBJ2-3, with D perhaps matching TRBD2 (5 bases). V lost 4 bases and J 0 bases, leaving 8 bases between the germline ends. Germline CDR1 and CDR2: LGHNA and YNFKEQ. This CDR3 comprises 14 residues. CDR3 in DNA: TGTGCCAGCAGCCGTCCGGGGAGCACAGATACGCAGTATTTT. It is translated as CASSRPGSTDTQYF.

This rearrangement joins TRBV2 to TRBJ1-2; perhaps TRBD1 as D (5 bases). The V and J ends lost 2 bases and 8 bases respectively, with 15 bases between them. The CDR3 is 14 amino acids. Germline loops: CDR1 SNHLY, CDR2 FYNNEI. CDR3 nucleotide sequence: TGTGCCAGCAGTGAATGGCGGGACGCGGTCGGCTACACCTTC. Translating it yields CASSEWRDAVGYTF.

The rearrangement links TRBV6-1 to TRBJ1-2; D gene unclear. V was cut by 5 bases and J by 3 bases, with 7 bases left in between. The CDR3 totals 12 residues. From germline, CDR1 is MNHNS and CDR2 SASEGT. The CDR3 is CASSLGDYGYTF. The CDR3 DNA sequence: TGTGCCAGCAGTCTCGGGGACTATGGCTACACCTTC.

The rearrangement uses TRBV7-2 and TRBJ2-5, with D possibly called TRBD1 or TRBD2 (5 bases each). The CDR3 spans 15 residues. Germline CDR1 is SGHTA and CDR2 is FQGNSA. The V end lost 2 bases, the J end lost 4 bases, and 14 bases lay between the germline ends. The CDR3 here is CASSLSGGSGETQYF. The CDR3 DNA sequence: TGTGCCAGCAGCTTAAGTGGGGGTTCCGGAGAGACCCAGTACTTC.

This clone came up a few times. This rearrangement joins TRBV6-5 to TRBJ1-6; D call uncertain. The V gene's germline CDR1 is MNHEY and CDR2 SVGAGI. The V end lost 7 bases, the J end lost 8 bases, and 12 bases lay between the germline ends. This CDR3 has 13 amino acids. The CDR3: CASMRRLDSPLHF. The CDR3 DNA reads TGTGCCAGCATGAGGAGGTTGGATTCACCCCTCCACTTT.

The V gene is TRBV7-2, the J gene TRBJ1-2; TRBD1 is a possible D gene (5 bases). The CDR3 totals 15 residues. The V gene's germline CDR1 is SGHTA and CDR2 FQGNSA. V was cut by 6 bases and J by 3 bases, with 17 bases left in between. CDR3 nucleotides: TGTGCCAGCAGATCACAACGGGGGGAAGACTATGGCTACACCTTC. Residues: CASRSQRGEDYGYTF. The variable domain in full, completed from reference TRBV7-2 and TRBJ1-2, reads GAGVSQSPSNKVTEKGKDVELRCDPISGHTALYWYRQSLGQGLEFLIYFQGNSAPDKSGLPSDRFSAERTGGSVSTLTIQRTQQEDSAVYLCASRSQRGEDYGYTFGSGTRLTVV.

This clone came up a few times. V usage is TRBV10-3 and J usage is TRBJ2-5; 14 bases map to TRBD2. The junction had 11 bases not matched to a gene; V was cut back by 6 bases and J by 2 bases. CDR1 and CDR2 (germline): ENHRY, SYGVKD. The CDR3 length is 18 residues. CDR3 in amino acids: CAISDRYGLAGGQETQYF. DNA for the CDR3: TGTGCCATCAGCGACCGATACGGACTAGCGGGGGGACAAGAGACCCAGTACTTC.

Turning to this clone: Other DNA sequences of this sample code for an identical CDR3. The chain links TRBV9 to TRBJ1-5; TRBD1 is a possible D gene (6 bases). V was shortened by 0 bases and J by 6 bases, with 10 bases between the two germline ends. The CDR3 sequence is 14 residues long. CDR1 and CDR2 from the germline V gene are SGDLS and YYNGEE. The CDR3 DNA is TGTGCCAGCAGCGTAGGTCAGGGGAGTCAGCCCCAGCATTTT. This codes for CASSVGQGSQPQHF.

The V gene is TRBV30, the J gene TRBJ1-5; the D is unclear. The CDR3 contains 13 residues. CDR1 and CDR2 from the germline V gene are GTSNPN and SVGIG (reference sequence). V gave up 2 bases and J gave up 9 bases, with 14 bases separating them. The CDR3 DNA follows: TGTGCCTGGAGTTATGGCACAGACCGGCCCCAGCATTTT. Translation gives CAWSYGTDRPQHF.

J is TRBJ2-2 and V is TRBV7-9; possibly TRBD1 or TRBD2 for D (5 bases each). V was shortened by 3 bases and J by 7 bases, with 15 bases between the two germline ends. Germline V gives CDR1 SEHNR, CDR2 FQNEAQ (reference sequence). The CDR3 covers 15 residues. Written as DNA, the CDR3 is TGTGCCAGCAGCTTGGCGACCGGGGCGAGCGGGGAGCTGTTTTTT. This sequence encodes CASSLATGASGELFF.

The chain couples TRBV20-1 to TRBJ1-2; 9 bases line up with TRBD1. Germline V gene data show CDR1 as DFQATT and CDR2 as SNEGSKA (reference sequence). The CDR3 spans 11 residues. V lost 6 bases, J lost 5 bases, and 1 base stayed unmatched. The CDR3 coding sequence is TGCAGTGCGGGGACAGGGTATGGCTACACCTTC. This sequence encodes CSAGTGYGYTF.

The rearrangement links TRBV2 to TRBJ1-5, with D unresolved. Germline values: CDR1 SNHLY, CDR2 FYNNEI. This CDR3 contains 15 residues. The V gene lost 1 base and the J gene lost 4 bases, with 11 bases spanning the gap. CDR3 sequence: CASSEGAGENQPQHF. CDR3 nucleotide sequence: TGTGCCAGCAGTGAAGGGGCGGGTGAGAATCAGCCCCAGCATTTT.

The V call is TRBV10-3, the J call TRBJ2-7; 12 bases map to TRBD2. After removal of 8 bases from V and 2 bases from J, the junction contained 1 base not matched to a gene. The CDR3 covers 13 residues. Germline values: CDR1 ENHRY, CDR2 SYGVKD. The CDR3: CAISSGRAYEQYF. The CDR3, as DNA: TGTGCCATCTCTAGCGGGAGGGCCTACGAGCAGTACTTC.

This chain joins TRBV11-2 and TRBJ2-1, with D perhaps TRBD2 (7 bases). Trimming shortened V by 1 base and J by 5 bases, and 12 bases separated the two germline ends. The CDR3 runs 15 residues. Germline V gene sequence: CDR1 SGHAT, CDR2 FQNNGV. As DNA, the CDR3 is TGTGCCAGCAGCTTAGGGCGGGGGCTAAACAATGAGCAGTTCTTC. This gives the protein CASSLGRGLNNEQFF.

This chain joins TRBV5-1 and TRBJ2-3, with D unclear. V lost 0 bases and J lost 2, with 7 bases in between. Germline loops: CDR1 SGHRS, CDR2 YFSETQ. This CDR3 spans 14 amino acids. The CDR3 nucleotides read TGCGCCAGCAGCTTGGAATCCCCCACAGATACGCAGTATTTT. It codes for CASSLESPTDTQYF.

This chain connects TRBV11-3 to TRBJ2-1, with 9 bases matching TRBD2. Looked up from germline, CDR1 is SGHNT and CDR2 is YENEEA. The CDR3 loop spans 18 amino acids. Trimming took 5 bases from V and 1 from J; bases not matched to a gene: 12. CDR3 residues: CASSPTWVAGVSYNEQFF. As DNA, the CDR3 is TGTGCCAGCAGCCCGACGTGGGTAGCGGGAGTTTCCTACAATGAGCAGTTCTTC.